This T cell receptor beta chain was sequenced for a study of CD8 T cells in Susac syndrome. The CDR3 loop spans 15 amino acids. Per germline, CDR1 MNHNY and CDR2 SVGAGI (reference sequence). Trimming left V 2 bases short and J 0 bases short, with 7 bases between. An amount of RNA that ranged from roughly 0.5 to 1 ug was reverse transcribed with random hexamers. Across 54 Vbeta and 13 Jbeta, TCR beta CDR3 was amplified with immunoSEQ multiplex PCR. TCRdb reprocessed the immunoSEQ multiplex PCR reads with MiXCR, giving one entry per CDR3 protein. Found here are around 300,000 distinct CDR3 sequences, roughly 94% of them singletons; the top ten hold 0.065%.

The source of this sequence is a human donor with multiple sclerosis. This chain joins TRBV6-6 and TRBJ1-4; D is uncertain. Sequencing used CD4+ T cells from PBMCs. CDR3 in DNA: TGTGCCAGCAGTTACGAGAGAGCAACTAATGAAAAACTGTTTTTT. It translates to CASSYERATNEKLFF.